Detailed here is one T cell receptor (beta chain). This sample was included in a study of blood T cell repertoires in COVID-19. Some clones are missing from TCRdb's copy, which holds only in-frame ones; the method was immunoSEQ multiplex PCR. This sample has roughly 180,000 clones, with 70% to 90% found just once. The source is a man aged 35-49 years who had recovered from COVID-19. The sequenced material came from peripheral blood.

This CDR3 reads CASSQEGGTGELFF. CDR3 DNA: TGTGCCAGCAGCCAAGAAGGGGGCACCGGGGAGCTGTTTTTT. V and J are TRBV14 and TRBJ2-2; D may be TRBD1 (6 bases). The germline CDR1 and CDR2 sequences are SGHDN and FVKESK. The CDR3 loop spans 14 amino acids. The ends were cut back, 0 bases at V and 4 bases at J, with 6 bases in the middle.